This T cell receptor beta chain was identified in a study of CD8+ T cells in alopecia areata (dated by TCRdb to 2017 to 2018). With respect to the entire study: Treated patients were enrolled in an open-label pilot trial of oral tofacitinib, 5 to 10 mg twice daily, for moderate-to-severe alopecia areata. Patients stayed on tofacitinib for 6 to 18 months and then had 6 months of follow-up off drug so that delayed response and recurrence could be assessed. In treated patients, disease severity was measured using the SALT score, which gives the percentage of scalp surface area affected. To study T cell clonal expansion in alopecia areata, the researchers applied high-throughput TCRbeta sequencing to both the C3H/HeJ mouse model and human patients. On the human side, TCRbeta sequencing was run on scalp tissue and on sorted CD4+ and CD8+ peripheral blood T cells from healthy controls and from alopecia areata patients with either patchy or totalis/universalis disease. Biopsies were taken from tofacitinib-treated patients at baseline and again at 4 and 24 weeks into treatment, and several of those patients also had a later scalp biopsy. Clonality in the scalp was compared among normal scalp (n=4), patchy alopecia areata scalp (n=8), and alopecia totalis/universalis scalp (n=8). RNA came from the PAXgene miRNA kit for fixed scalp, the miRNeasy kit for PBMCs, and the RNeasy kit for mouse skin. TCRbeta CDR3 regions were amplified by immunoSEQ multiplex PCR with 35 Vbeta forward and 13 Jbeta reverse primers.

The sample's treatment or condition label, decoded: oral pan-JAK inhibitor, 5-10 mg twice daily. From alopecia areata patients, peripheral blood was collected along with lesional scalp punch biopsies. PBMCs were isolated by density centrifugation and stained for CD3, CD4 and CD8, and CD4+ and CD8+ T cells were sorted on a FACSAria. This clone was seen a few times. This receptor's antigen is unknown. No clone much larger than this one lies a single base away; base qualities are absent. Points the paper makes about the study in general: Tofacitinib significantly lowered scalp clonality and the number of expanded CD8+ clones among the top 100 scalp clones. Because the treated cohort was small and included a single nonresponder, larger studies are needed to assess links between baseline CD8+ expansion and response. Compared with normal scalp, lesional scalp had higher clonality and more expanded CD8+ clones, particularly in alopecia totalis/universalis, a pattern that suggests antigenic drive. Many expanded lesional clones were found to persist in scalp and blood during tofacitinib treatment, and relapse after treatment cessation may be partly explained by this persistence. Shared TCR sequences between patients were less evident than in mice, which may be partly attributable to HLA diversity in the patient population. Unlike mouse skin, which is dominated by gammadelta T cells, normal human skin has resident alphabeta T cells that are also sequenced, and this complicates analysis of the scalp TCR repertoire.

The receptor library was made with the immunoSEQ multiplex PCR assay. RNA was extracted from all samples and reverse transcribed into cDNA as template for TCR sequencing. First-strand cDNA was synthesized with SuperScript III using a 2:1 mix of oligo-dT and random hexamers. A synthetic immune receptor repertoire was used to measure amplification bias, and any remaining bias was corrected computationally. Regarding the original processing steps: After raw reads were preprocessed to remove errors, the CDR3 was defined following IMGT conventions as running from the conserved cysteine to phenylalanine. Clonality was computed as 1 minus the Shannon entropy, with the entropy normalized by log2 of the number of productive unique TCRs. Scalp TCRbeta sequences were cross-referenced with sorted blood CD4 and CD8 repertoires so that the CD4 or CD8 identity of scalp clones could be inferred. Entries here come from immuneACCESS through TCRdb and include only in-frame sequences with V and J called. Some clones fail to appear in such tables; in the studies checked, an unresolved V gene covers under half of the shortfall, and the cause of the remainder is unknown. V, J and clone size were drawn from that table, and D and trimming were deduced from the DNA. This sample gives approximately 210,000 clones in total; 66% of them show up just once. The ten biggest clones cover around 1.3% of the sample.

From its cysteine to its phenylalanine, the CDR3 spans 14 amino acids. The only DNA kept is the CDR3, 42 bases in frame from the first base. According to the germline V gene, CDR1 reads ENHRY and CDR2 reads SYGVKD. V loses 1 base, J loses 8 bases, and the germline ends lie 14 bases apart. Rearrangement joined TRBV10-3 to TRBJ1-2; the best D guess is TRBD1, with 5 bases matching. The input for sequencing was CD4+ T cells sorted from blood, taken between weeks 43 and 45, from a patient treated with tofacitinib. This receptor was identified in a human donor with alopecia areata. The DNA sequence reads TGTGCCATCAGTGAGTTAACAACCGCAGGGGGCTACACCTTC. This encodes CAISELTTAGGYTF.